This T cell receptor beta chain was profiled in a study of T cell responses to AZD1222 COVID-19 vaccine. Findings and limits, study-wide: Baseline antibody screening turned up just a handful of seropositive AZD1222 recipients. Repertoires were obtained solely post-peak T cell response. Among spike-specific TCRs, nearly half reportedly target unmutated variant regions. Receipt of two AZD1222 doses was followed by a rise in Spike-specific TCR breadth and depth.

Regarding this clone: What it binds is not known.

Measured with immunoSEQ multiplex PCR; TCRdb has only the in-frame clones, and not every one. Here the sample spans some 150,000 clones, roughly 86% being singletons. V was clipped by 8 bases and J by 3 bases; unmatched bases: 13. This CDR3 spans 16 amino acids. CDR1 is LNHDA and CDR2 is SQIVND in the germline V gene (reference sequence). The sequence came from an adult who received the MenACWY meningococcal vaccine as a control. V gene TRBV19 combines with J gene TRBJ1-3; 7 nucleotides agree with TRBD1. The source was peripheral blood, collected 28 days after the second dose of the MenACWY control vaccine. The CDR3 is CASAETGFLFGNTIYF. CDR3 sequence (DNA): TGTGCCAGTGCGGAGACAGGGTTCCTCTTTGGAAACACCATATATTTT.